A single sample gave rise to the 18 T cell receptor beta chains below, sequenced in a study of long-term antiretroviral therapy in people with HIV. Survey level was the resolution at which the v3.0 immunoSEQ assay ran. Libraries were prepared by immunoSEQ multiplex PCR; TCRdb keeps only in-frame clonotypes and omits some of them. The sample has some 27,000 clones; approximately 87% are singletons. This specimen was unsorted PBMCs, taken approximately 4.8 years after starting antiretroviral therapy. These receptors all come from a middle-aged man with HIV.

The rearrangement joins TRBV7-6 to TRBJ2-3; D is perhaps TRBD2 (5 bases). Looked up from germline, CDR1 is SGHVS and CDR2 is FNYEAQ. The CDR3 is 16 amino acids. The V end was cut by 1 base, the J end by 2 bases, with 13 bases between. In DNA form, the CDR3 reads TGTGCCAGCAGCTTAGGGGCCGGACTCAACACAGATACGCAGTATTTT. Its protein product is CASSLGAGLNTDTQYF.

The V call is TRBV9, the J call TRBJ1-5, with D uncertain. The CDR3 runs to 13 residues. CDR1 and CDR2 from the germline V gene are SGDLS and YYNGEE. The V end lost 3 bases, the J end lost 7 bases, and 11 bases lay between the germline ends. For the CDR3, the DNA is TGTGCCAGCAGCGACAACGATAGGCAGCCCCAGCATTTT. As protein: CASSDNDRQPQHF.

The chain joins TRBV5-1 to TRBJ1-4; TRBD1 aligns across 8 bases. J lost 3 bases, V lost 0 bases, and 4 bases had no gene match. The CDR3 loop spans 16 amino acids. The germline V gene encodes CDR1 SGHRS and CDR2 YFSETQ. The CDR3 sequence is CASSLEQGAANEKLFF. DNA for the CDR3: TGCGCCAGCAGCTTGGAGCAGGGGGCGGCTAATGAAAAACTGTTTTTT.

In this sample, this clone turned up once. The CDR3 DNA sequence: TGTGCCAGCAGCCCAAAAAGGGGGGCGGGAGGCACAGATACGCAGTATTTT. Its protein is CASSPKRGAGGTDTQYF. This chain links TRBV5-4 with TRBJ2-3; the D gene is possibly TRBD2 (7 bases). The CDR3 is 17 amino acids. Trimming stripped 4 bases from V and 1 base from J, with 19 bases between. CDR1 is SGHNT and CDR2 is YYREEE in the germline V gene (reference sequence).

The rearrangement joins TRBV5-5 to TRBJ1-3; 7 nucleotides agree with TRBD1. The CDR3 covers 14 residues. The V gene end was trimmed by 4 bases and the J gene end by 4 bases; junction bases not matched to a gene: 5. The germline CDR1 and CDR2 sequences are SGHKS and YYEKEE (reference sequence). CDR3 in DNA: TGTGCCAGCAGCATAGACAGGGTAGGAAACACCATATATTTT. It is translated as CASSIDRVGNTIYF.

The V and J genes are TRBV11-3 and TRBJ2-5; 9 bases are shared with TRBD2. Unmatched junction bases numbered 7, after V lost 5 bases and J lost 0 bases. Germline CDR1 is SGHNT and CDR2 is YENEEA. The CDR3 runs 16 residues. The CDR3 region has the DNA TGTGCCAGCAGCGGGGGGGCTAGCGGGGACCAAGAGACCCAGTACTTC. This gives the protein CASSGGASGDQETQYF.

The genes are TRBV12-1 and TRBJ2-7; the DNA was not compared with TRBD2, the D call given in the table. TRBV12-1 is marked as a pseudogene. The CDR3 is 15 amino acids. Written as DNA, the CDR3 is TGTGCCAGCAGCTTTGAGGTAGGGACTAAGTACGAGCAGTACTTC. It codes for CASSFEVGTKYEQYF.

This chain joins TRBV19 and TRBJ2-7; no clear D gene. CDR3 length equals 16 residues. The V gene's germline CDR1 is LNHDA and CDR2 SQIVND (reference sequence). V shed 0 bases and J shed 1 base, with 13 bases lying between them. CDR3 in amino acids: CASSIDQSWASYEQYF. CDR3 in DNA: TGTGCCAGTAGTATAGATCAAAGTTGGGCGTCCTACGAGCAGTACTTC.

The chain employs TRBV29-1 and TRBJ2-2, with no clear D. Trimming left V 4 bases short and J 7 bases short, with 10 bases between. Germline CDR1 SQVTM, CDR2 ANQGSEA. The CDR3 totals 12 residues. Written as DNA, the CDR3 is TGCAGCGTTGGTATTGGGATCGGGGAGCTGTTTTTT. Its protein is CSVGIGIGELFF.

The CDR3 is CASSLTPGGSYEQYF. DNA for the CDR3: TGTGCCAGCAGTTTAACGCCGGGAGGAAGCTACGAGCAGTACTTC. The chain recombines TRBV28 with TRBJ2-7; 7 positions agree with TRBD2. The CDR3 spans 15 residues. Trimming cost V 2 bases and J 3 bases; bases outside gene matches: 7. Germline V gene sequence: CDR1 MDHEN, CDR2 SYDVKM. The full variable domain, with the rest looked up from reference TRBV28 and TRBJ2-7, is DVKVTQSSRYLVKRTGEKVFLECVQDMDHENMFWYRQDPGLGLRLIYFSYDVKMKEKGDIPEGYSVSREKKERFSLILESASTNQTSMYLCASSLTPGGSYEQYFGPGTRLTVT.

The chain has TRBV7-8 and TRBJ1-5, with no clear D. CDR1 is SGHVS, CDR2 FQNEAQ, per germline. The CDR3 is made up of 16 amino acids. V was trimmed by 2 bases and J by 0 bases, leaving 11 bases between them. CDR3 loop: CASSLNGEYSNQPQHF. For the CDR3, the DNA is TGTGCCAGCAGCTTAAACGGAGAGTATAGCAATCAGCCCCAGCATTTT.

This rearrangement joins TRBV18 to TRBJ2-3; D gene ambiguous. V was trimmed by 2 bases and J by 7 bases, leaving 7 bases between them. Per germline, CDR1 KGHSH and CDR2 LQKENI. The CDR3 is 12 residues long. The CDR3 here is CASSPGANTQYF. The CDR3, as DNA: TGTGCCAGCTCACCAGGCGCGAATACGCAGTATTTT.

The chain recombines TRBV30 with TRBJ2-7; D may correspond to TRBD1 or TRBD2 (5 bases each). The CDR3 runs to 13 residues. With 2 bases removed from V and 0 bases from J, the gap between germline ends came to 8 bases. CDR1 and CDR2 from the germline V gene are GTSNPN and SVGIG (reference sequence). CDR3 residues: CAWSFGTSYEQYF. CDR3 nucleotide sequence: TGTGCCTGGAGTTTCGGGACCTCCTACGAGCAGTACTTC. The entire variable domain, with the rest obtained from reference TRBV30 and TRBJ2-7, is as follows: SQTIHQWPATLVQPVGSPLSLECTVEGTSNPNLYWYRQAAGRGLQLLFYSVGIGQISSEVPQNLSASRPQDRQFILSSKKLLLSDSGFYLCAWSFGTSYEQYFGPGTRLTVT.

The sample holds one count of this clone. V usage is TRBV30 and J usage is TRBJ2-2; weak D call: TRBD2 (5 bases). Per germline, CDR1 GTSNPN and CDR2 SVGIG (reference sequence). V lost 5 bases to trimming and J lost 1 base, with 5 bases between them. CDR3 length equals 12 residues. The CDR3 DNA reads TGTGCCTGGCGGGAGAACACCGGGGAGCTGTTTTTT. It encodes CAWRENTGELFF.

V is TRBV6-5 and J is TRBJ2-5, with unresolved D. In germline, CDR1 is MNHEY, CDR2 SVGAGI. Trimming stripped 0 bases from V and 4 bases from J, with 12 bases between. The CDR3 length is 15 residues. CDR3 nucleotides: TGTGCCAGCAGTTACTCGGGGAAATCTGGAGAGACCCAGTACTTC. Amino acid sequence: CASSYSGKSGETQYF.

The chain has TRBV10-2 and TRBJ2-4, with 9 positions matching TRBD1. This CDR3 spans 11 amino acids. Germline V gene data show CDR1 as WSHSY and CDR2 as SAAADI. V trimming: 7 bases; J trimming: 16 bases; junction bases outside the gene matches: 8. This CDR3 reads CASMGGQGYYF. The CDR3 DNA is TGCGCCAGCATGGGGGGACAGGGTTATTACTTC.

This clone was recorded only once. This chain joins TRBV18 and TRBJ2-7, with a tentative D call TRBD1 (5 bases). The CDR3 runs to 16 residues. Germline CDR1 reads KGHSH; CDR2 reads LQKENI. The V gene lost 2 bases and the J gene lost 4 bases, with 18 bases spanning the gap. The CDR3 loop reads CASSPSTGASFYEQYF. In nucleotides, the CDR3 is TGTGCCAGCTCACCATCCACAGGAGCATCTTTTTACGAGCAGTACTTC. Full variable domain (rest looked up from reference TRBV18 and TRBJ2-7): NAGVMQNPRHLVRRRGQEARLRCSPMKGHSHVYWYRQLPEEGLKFMVYLQKENIIDESGMPKERFSAEFPKEGPSILRIQQVVRGDSAAYFCASSPSTGASFYEQYFGPGTRLTVT.

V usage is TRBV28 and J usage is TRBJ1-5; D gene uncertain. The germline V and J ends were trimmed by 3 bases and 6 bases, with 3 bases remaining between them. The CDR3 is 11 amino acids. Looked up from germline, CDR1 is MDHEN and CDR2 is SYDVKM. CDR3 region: CASSLGQPQHF. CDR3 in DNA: TGTGCCAGCAGTTTGGGTCAGCCCCAGCATTTT.